The sequence of this T cell receptor beta chain was determined in a study of T cells in Graves' hyperthyroidism and ophthalmopathy. Turning to the study itself: Blood from the periphery was taken at initial diagnosis, before any treatment.

The CDR3 covers 13 residues. The V end lost 4 bases, the J end lost 3 bases, and 9 bases lay between the germline ends. The germline V gene encodes CDR1 MNHEY and CDR2 SVGEGT. Ophthalmopathy cases met thresholds of Clinical Activity Score at least 3, NOSPECS grade at least 4 and duration under 3 months. The authors took PBMCs from 10 ml fresh peripheral blood. Researchers took RNA transcripts and amplified the TCR beta CDR3 regions from them. An initial round of RT-PCR targeting the TCR CDR3 relied on the HTBI primer set. One entry per CDR3 protein, called by TCRdb with MiXCR from the multiplex PCR reads. The data contain about half a million distinct CDR3 sequences, more than 15% of them singletons.

The material sequenced was blood. This receptor was identified in a woman aged 25 to 39 with Graves' ophthalmopathy. The V call is TRBV6-2 or TRBV6-3, the J call TRBJ1-2, with no clear D. The CDR3 region has the DNA TGTGCCAGCAGTTCGACACGCCACTATGGCTACACCTTC. Protein sequence: CASSSTRHYGYTF.